These 17 T cell receptor beta chains originate from one sample sequenced in a study of T cells after somatic rescue of genetic block (dated by TCRdb to about 2020). Receptor amplification or capture employed the immunoSEQ multiplex PCR assay. Not all clones reach the TCRdb copy of this immuneACCESS table, which keeps in-frame sequences only. Checked studies attribute under half of the gap to unresolved V genes and leave the rest unexplained. This sample has 55,000 to 70,000 clones in its table, and 85% to 95% of those were observed once. The ten largest clones capture roughly 3% of the sample. Sequences were obtained from peripheral blood mononuclear cells (PBMCs). The origin of the receptors is a man aged 35 to 55.

This rearrangement joins TRBV19 to TRBJ2-2, with 9 nucleotides matching TRBD2. The V gene end was trimmed by 6 bases and the J gene end by 4 bases; junction bases not matched to a gene: 9. The CDR3 extends over 16 amino acids. Germline CDR1 reads LNHDA; CDR2 reads SQIVND (reference sequence). The CDR3 DNA follows: TGTGCCAGTAGCGTGGCGGGGGGGCCTGGCACCGGGGAGCTGTTTTTT. Protein: CASSVAGGPGTGELFF.

The chain joins TRBV4-1 to TRBJ1-2, with unresolved D. Looked up from germline, CDR1 is MGHRA and CDR2 is YSYEKL. The length of the CDR3 is 15 residues. The V end was cut by 1 base, the J end by 3 bases, with 12 bases between. CDR3 nucleotide sequence: TGCGCCAGCAGCCAAGTTGGCCGGGCGCACTATGGCTACACCTTC. Protein sequence: CASSQVGRAHYGYTF.

This sequence joins TRBV9 and TRBJ2-1; 14 nucleotides align to TRBD2. The CDR3 runs 17 residues. The germline CDR1 and CDR2 sequences are SGDLS and YYNGEE. Trimming took 0 bases from V and 9 from J; bases not matched to a gene: 8. The CDR3 spells CASSVALTSGGAGEQFF. DNA for the CDR3: TGTGCCAGCAGCGTAGCCTTGACTAGCGGGGGGGCCGGTGAGCAGTTCTTC.

This chain uses TRBV7-9 with TRBJ1-4; D gene uncertain. This CDR3 contains 16 residues. V lost 3 bases to trimming and J lost 4 bases, with 15 bases between them. From germline, CDR1 is SEHNR and CDR2 FQNEAQ (reference sequence). In DNA, the CDR3 is TGTGCCAGCAGCTTCCCCCCCCTGTGGGATAATGAAAAACTGTTTTTT. This encodes CASSFPPLWDNEKLFF.

V gene TRBV5-8 combines with J gene TRBJ2-5, with D maybe TRBD1 (6 bases). The V end lost 2 bases, the J end lost 4 bases, and 12 bases lay between the germline ends. Germline assignment: CDR1 SGHTS and CDR2 YDEGEE. The CDR3 length is 14 residues. The CDR3 sequence: CASSLTGLRETQYF. CDR3 nucleotides: TGTGCCAGCAGCTTAACAGGGTTGCGAGAGACCCAGTACTTC.

For the CDR3, the DNA is TGTGCCAGCAGCCTGGGGCCTTCGTACAATGAGCAGTTCTTC. It translates to CASSLGPSYNEQFF. This chain connects TRBV11-2 to TRBJ2-1, with D perhaps matching TRBD1 (5 bases). CDR3 size: 14 residues. Between the trimmed V and J ends, which lost 5 bases and 4 bases, there was a span of 12 bases. Germline V CDR1 and CDR2: SGHAT, FQNNGV. The variable domain in full, completed from reference TRBV11-2 and TRBJ2-1, reads EAGVAQSPRYKIIEKRQSVAFWCNPISGHATLYWYQQILGQGPKLLIQFQNNGVVDDSQLPKDRFSAERLKGVDSTLKIQPAKLEDSAVYLCASSLGPSYNEQFFGPGTRLTVL.

This chain connects TRBV6-6 to TRBJ2-7; 7 positions match TRBD2. Germline values: CDR1 MNHNY, CDR2 SVGAGI (reference sequence). The V gene end was trimmed by 7 bases and the J gene end by 2 bases; junction bases not matched to a gene: 11. CDR3 size: 15 residues. DNA of the CDR3: TGTGCCAGCAAGATAGGGAGCGGGGAGACCTACGAGCAGTACTTC. It specifies CASKIGSGETYEQYF.

The rearrangement joins TRBV11-2 to TRBJ1-4; maybe TRBD1 (5 bases). CDR1 is SGHAT, CDR2 FQNNGV, per germline. Trimming shortened V by 1 base and J by 10 bases, and 16 bases separated the two germline ends. The CDR3 contains 15 residues. CDR3 in amino acids: CASSLGGSGQGKLFF. In DNA form, the CDR3 reads TGTGCCAGCAGCTTAGGCGGTTCAGGGCAGGGAAAACTGTTTTTT. Based on the CDR3 plus reference TRBV11-2 and TRBJ1-4, the full variable domain is EAGVAQSPRYKIIEKRQSVAFWCNPISGHATLYWYQQILGQGPKLLIQFQNNGVVDDSQLPKDRFSAERLKGVDSTLKIQPAKLEDSAVYLCASSLGGSGQGKLFFGSGTQLSVL.

The gene calls are TRBV11-1 and TRBJ2-7; D not resolved. The CDR3 sequence is 12 residues long. The V gene lost 5 bases and the J gene lost 6 bases, with 11 bases spanning the gap. CDR1 and CDR2 (germline): SGHAT, FQDESV (reference sequence). The CDR3 DNA reads TGTGCCAGCAGCGTGACCGCATCCGAGCAGTACTTC. This translates into CASSVTASEQYF.

The V and J genes are TRBV5-1 and TRBJ2-3, with no clear D. Germline V gives CDR1 SGHRS, CDR2 YFSETQ. The CDR3 is made up of 15 amino acids. Trimming shortened V by 2 bases and J by 3 bases, and 13 bases separated the two germline ends. The DNA of the CDR3 is TGCGCCAGCAGCTTAGTCACTGCACAAACAGATACGCAGTATTTT. Amino acid sequence: CASSLVTAQTDTQYF. Together with reference TRBV5-1 and TRBJ2-3, the CDR3 gives the full variable domain: KAGVTQTPRYLIKTRGQQVTLSCSPISGHRSVSWYQQTPGQGLQFLFEYFSETQRNKGNFPGRFSGRQFSNSRSEMNVSTLELGDSALYLCASSLVTAQTDTQYFGPGTRLTVL.

This rearrangement joins TRBV27 to TRBJ2-5; D gene uncertain. Trimming stripped 5 bases from V and 4 bases from J, with 17 bases between. This CDR3 spans 15 amino acids. From germline, CDR1 is MNHEY and CDR2 SMNVEV (reference sequence). CDR3 coding DNA: TGTGCCAGCAGTCCCAACCACCAAGGGCGAGAGACCCAGTACTTC. Its translation is CASSPNHQGRETQYF.

This clone was counted only a few times. The J gene is TRBJ1-5, the V gene TRBV30; possibly TRBD1 for D (5 bases). Germline V gene lookup returns CDR1 GTSNPN and CDR2 SVGIG (reference sequence). Trimming took off 3 bases at V and 7 bases at J, with 16 bases between the two ends. The CDR3 has 14 amino acids. For the CDR3, the DNA is TGTGCCTGGAGCGGCGAAGGGGCGAGGCAGCCCCAGCATTTT. Protein: CAWSGEGARQPQHF.

The chain is built from TRBV18 and TRBJ1-3; a possible D gene is TRBD1 (5 bases). V lost 0 bases, J lost 0 bases, and 9 bases lay in between. Germline assignment: CDR1 KGHSH and CDR2 LQKENI. This CDR3 comprises 16 residues. The CDR3 is CASSPPGRLSGNTIYF. The DNA for the CDR3 is TGTGCCAGCTCACCACCGGGACGGCTCTCTGGAAACACCATATATTTT.

The chain has TRBV18 and TRBJ1-1; the D is unclear. The V gene's germline CDR1 is KGHSH and CDR2 LQKENI. This CDR3 spans 14 amino acids. V was pared by 5 bases and J by 3 bases, with 13 bases between. CDR3 sequence: CASSSPVRDTEAFF. In DNA, the CDR3 is TGTGCCAGCTCATCCCCTGTCCGGGACACTGAAGCTTTCTTT.

This rearrangement joins TRBV19 to TRBJ2-7, with a tentative D call TRBD2 (6 bases). V was pared by 2 bases and J by 7 bases, with 12 bases between. Germline V gives CDR1 LNHDA, CDR2 SQIVND (reference sequence). CDR3 length equals 13 residues. Here the CDR3 reads CASSISIAGEQYF. The CDR3 DNA reads as TGTGCCAGTAGTATATCAATCGCGGGAGAGCAGTACTTC.

The chain joins TRBV5-1 to TRBJ1-4; 11 bases agree with TRBD1. The CDR3 spans 20 residues. Germline V gene sequence: CDR1 SGHRS, CDR2 YFSETQ. Losses at the gene ends were 0 bases for V and 7 bases for J; bases not matched to a gene: 17. This chain's CDR3 is CASSLGLLAGTGGFGEKLFF. Written as DNA, the CDR3 is TGCGCCAGCAGCTTGGGATTGTTGGCGGGGACAGGGGGGTTTGGTGAAAAACTGTTTTTT.

The CDR3 DNA reads as TGTGCCAGTAGCTTGGGACAGGGTGGTCATGGCTACACCTTC. This codes for CASSLGQGGHGYTF. The chain combines TRBV19 with TRBJ1-2, with 9 bases fitting TRBD1. CDR3 length: 14 amino acids. Losses at the gene ends were 6 bases for V and 6 bases for J; bases not matched to a gene: 8. The germline V gene encodes CDR1 LNHDA and CDR2 SQIVND (reference sequence). Full variable domain (missing parts from reference TRBV19 and TRBJ1-2): DGGITQSPKYLFRKEGQNVTLSCEQNLNHDAMYWYRQDPGQGLRLIYYSQIVNDFQKGDIAEGYSVSREKKESFPLTVTSAQKNPTAFYLCASSLGQGGHGYTFGSGTRLTVV.